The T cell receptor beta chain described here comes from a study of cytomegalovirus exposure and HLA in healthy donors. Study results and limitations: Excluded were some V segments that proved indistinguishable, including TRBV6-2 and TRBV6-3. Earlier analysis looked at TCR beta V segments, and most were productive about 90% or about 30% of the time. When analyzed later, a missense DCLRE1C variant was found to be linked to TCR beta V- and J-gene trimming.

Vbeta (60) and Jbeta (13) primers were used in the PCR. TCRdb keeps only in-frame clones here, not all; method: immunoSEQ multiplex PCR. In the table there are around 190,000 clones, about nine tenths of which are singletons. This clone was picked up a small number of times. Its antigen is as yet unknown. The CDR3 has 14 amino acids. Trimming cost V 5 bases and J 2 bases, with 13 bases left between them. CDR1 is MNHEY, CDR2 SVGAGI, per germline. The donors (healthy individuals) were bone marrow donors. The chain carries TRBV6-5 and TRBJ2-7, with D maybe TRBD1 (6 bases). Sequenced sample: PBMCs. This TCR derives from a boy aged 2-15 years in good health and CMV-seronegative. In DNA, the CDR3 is TGTGCCAGCAGTCCCGGGACATCCACCTACGAGCAGTACTTC. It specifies CASSPGTSTYEQYF.